The T cell receptor (beta chain) described here comes from a study of T cell responses to AZD1222 COVID-19 vaccine. The data were produced by immunoSEQ multiplex PCR, yet TCRdb's version contains in-frame clones alone and is incomplete. This table has some 130,000 clones, about nine tenths appearing once. The CDR3 has 14 amino acids. V was pared by 0 bases and J by 1 base, with 6 bases between. Germline V gene sequence: CDR1 LGHNT, CDR2 FRNRAP. The material was peripheral blood, obtained on day 0 of AZD1222 vaccination. The rearrangement uses TRBV12-5 and TRBJ1-1; D gene unclear. The clonotype was recovered from an adult in good health. CDR3 region: CASGLVAENTEAFF. CDR3 sequence (DNA): TGTGCTAGTGGTTTGGTGGCGGAGAACACTGAAGCTTTCTTT.